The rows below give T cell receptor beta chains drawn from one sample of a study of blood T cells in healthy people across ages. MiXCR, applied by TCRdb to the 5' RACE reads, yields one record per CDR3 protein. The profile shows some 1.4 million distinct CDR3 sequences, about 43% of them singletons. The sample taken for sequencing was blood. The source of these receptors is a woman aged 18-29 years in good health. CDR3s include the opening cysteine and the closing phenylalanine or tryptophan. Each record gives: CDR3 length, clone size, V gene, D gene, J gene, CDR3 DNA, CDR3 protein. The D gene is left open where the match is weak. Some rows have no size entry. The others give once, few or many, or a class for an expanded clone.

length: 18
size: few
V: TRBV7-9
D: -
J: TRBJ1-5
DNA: TGTGCCAGCAGCCCTCGAATTAGGGACCGTCTGAGCAATCAGCCCCAGCATTTT
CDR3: CASSPRIRDRLSNQPQHF

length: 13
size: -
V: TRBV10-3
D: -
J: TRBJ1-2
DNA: TGTGCCATCAGTGACCCCCCTAACTATGGCTACACCTTC
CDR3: CAISDPPNYGYTF

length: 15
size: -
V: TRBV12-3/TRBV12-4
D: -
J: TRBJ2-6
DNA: TGTGCCAACAGTCCCGTGAACTCTGGGGCCAACGTCCTGACTTTC
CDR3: CANSPVNSGANVLTF

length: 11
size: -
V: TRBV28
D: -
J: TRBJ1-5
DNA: TGTGCCAGCGGGAAGGTGGAGCCCCAGCATTTT
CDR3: CASGKVEPQHF

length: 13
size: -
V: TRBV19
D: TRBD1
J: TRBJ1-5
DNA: TGTGCCAGTAGGGGGGACAGGAGCAAGCCCCAGCATTTT
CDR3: CASRGDRSKPQHF

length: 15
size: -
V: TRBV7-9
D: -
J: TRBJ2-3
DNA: TGTGCCAGCAGCTTAGCGGACGGAGAGGCCTACGAGCAGTATTTT
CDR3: CASSLADGEAYEQYF

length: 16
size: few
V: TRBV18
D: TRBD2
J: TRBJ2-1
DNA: TGTGCCAGCTCCCGACTAGCGGGGGCCTTGAGGAATGAGCAGTTCTTC
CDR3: CASSRLAGALRNEQFF

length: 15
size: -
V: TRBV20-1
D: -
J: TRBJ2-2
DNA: TGCAGTGCTAGAGATGGGACCGCGAACACCGGGGAGCTGTTTTTT
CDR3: CSARDGTANTGELFF

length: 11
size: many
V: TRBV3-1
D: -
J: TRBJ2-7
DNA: TGTGCCAGCAGCCAAGGAGCTGAGCAGTACTTC
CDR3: CASSQGAEQYF

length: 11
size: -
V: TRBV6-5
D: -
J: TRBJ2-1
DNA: TGTGCCAGCATCGGGTACACTGAGCAGTTCTTC
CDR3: CASIGYTEQFF

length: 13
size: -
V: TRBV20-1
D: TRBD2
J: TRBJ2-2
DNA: TGCAGTGCTGGACTAGCGGGGACCGGGGAGCTGTTTTTT
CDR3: CSAGLAGTGELFF

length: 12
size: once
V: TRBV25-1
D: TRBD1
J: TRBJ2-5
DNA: TGTGCTTCACAGGGGGCCCTTGAGACCCAGTACTTC
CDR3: CASQGALETQYF

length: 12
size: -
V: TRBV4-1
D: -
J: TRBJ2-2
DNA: TGCGCCAGCAGCCAGAAGGGTGGGGAGCTGTTTTTT
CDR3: CASSQKGGELFF

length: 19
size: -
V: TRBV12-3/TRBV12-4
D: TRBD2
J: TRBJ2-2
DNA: TGTGCCAGCAGTTTCGAACCGACTAGCGGGGGGTCTGACACCGGGGAGCTGTTTTTT
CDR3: CASSFEPTSGGSDTGELFF

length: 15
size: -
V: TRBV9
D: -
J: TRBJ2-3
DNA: TGTGCCAGCAGCGTAGGCGGGACCTACACAGATACGCAGTATTTT
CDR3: CASSVGGTYTDTQYF

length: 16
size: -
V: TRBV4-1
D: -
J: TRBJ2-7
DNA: TGCGCCAGCAGCCACCTTTTTGGGCAGGTACCCTACGAGCAGTACTTC
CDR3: CASSHLFGQVPYEQYF

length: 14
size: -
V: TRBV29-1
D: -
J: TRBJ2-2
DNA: TGCAGCGTTTCCCCTCCCCTCGACACCGGGGAGCTGTTTTTT
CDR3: CSVSPPLDTGELFF

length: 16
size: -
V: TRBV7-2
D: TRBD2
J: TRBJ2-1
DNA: TGTGCCAGCAGCCCGAGGAGTAGCGGGAGGTCGAATGAGCAGTTCTTC
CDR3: CASSPRSSGRSNEQFF

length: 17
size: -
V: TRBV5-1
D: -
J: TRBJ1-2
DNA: TGCGCCAGCAGCTTAGGGGGAACCACCCCGAAGCACTATGGCTACACCTTC
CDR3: CASSLGGTTPKHYGYTF

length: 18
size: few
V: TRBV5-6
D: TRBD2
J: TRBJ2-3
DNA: TGTGCCAGCCGCGGGAGACTAGCGGGCGAAATTAGCACAGATACGCAGTATTTT
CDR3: CASRGRLAGEISTDTQYF

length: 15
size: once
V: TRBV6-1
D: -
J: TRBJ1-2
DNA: TGTGCCAGCAGTGCCCGGGACGGACTTAACTATGGCTACACCTTC
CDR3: CASSARDGLNYGYTF

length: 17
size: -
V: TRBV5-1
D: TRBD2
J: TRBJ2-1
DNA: TGCGCCAGCAGCTTGGGACTAGCGGGAGGACTCTACAATGAGCAGTTCTTC
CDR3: CASSLGLAGGLYNEQFF

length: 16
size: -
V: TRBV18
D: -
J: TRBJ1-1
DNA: TGTGCCAGCTCACCCCCGGCCCAGGGAAGTTTGACTGAAGCTTTCTTT
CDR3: CASSPPAQGSLTEAFF

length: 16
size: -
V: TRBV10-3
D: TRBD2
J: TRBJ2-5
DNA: TGTGCCTCAAGACTAGCGGGGGGCCGTATAGGCAATGAGCAGTACTTC
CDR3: CASRLAGGRIGNEQYF

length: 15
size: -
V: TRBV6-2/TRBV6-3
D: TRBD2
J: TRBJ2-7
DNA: TGTGCCAGCAGTAGAAATAGCGGGAGCAGGTACGAGCAGTACTTC
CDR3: CASSRNSGSRYEQYF

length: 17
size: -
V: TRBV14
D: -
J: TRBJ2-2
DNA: TGTGCCAGCAGCCAAGATAAGGGGACCTTTAACACCGGGGAGCTGTTTTTT
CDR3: CASSQDKGTFNTGELFF

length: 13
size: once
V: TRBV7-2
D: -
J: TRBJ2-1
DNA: TGTGTCAGCAGCGTAGGCCGTTGGGGAGAGCAGTTCTTC
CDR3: CVSSVGRWGEQFF

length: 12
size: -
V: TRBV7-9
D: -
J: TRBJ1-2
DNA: TGTGCCAGAAGCGCGGGACCGGCTAGATACACCTTC
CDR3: CARSAGPARYTF

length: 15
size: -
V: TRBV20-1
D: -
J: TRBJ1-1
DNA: TGCAGTGCTAGAGATCCCAGGACACTCGACACTGAAGCTTTCTTT
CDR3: CSARDPRTLDTEAFF

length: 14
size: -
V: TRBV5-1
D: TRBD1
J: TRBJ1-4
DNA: TGCGCCAGCAGCCGGGACAGGCTAGCTGAAAAACTGTTTTTT
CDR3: CASSRDRLAEKLFF

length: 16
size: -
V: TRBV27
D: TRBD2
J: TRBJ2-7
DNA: TGTGCCAGCACCCTCCGACTAGCGGGAGGGGAAAACGAGCAGTACTTC
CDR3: CASTLRLAGGENEQYF

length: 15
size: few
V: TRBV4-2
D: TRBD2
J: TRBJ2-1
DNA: TGTGCCAGCAGCCAAGACCCTAGCGGGAAAATTGAGCAGTTCTTC
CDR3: CASSQDPSGKIEQFF

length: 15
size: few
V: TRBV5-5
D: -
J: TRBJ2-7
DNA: TGTGCCAGCAGCCCAAACCGGGAGACAATCTACGAGCAGTACTTC
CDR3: CASSPNRETIYEQYF

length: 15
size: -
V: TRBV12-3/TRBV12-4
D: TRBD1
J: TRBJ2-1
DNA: TGTGCCAGCACCGAGTCAGGGGGCTCCAACAATGAGCAGTTCTTC
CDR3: CASTESGGSNNEQFF

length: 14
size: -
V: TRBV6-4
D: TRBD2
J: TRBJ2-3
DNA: TGTGCCAGCAGGCTCACTAGCGGGGCAGATACGCAGTATTTT
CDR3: CASRLTSGADTQYF